Listed below are T cell receptor beta chains from one sample, sequenced in a study of human T cells and chemical hapten exposure. Via MiXCR, TCRdb re-called the RACE reads, giving one row per CDR3 protein. The data show almost 40,000 distinct CDR3 sequences, around a tenth seen once. The source was whole blood, collected in connection with sensitization to the hapten diphenylcyclopropenone (DPC). The receptor set was obtained from a man aged 45-65 years with alopecia areata. Some clones in this sample may be carry-over from other donors' samples. CDR3s include the opening cysteine and the closing phenylalanine or tryptophan. A D gene is named only where the DNA matches it firmly. Clone size appears in some rows only: once, few, many, or a class for an expanded clone.

V	size	J	D	DNA	CDR3
TRBV11-2	many	TRBJ2-1	.	TGTGCCAGCAGCTTTGGATCCTACTCCGACTACAATGAGCAGTTCTTC	CASSFGSYSDYNEQFF
TRBV5-1	.	TRBJ1-5	TRBD1	TGCGCCAGCAGCTTGGAGCAGGGGGGACAGCCCCAGCATTTT	CASSLEQGGQPQHF
TRBV6-2/TRBV6-3	many	TRBJ2-5	.	TGTGCCAGCTCTAACTTGGGGGCGACACAAGAGACCCAGTACTTC	CASSNLGATQETQYF
TRBV7-2	many	TRBJ2-1	.	TGTGCCAGCAGCCCACGGGACTTCCGCTACAATGAGCAGTTCTTC	CASSPRDFRYNEQFF
TRBV12-3/TRBV12-4	many	TRBJ2-1	.	TGTGCCAGCAGTACGGACTATAAGCAGTTCTTC	CASSTDYKQFF
TRBV29-1	.	TRBJ2-7	.	TGCAGCGTCCGGACAGATCAATCGGGAGAGCAGTACTTC	CSVRTDQSGEQYF
TRBV20-1	many	TRBJ2-1	TRBD2	TGCAGTGCTAGAGTGACTAGCGGGCCTACTTACAATGAGCAGTTCTTC	CSARVTSGPTYNEQFF
TRBV6-6	.	TRBJ1-5	.	TGTGCCAGCAGTTACACAAATACGCAGCCCCAGCATTTT	CASSYTNTQPQHF
TRBV9	few	TRBJ2-7	TRBD1	TGTGCCAGCAGCAAGGGACAGGCCGTGGGGGAGCAGTACTTC	CASSKGQAVGEQYF
TRBV11-2	.	TRBJ2-3	TRBD2	TGTGCCAGCAGCTTAGTGGCGGGAGGGAGTGATACGCAGTATTTT	CASSLVAGGSDTQYF
TRBV12-3/TRBV12-4	many	TRBJ1-1	.	TGTGCCAGCTACAGGAGGGCTGAAGCTTTCTTT	CASYRRAEAFF
TRBV7-6	.	TRBJ1-4	.	TGTGCCAGCAGCACCGGACGACTAGTTAATGAAAAACTGTTTTTT	CASSTGRLVNEKLFF
TRBV3-2	many	TRBJ2-7	.	TGTGCCAGCAGCCAAGAGGGGGGGTACCACGAGCAGTACTTC	CASSQEGGYHEQYF
TRBV29-1	.	TRBJ2-3	TRBD1	TGCAGCGTAGACTTACACAGGGGCCGGGCAGATACGCAGTATTTT	CSVDLHRGRADTQYF
TRBV28	.	TRBJ2-2	.	TGTGCCAGCAGACAGGCCAACACCGGGGAGCTGTTTTTT	CASRQANTGELFF
TRBV28	few	TRBJ1-1	.	TGTGCCAGCAGGGGGACACGCCGAGACACTGAAGCTTTCTTT	CASRGTRRDTEAFF
TRBV6-5	.	TRBJ1-6	.	TGTGCCAGCAGTTCCGGAAAAAATAATTCACCCCTCCACTTT	CASSSGKNNSPLHF
TRBV12-3/TRBV12-4	once	TRBJ2-7	.	TGTGCCAGCAGTGGGACGGCCTCGAGCTCCTACGAGCAGTACTTC	CASSGTASSSYEQYF
TRBV29-1	many	TRBJ1-5	.	TGCAGCGTTGAAGTGGACGGCCAGCCCCAGCATTTT	CSVEVDGQPQHF